This record covers a single T cell receptor (beta chain). Its specificity is unknown. The sample belongs to a study of OX40 agonist ivuxolimab in advanced cancers. Study-wide points: Determination of antigen specificity was not performed for the expanded peripheral T cells. Patients with a partial response at 0.1-3.0 mg/kg had among the lowest clonal expansion.

Germline CDR1 SGDLS, CDR2 YYNGEE. This CDR3 contains 14 residues. Unmatched junction bases numbered 6, after V lost 4 bases and J lost 2 bases. TCRdb keeps only in-frame clones here, not all; method: immunoSEQ multiplex PCR. The data show about 41,000 clones, around 90% seen once. The chain is built from TRBV9 and TRBJ2-7; 7 nucleotides align to TRBD1. This sequence originates from an adult with an advanced solid tumor such as melanoma, head and neck, liver or kidney cancer. Sequencing was performed on CD4+ or CD8+ T cells sorted from blood, taken in a trial of the OX40 agonist ivuxolimab. CDR3 loop: CASSPRQGAYEQYF. The CDR3 DNA reads TGTGCCAGCAGCCCGAGGCAGGGGGCCTACGAGCAGTACTTC.